These 28 T cell receptor beta chains originate from one sample sequenced in a study of blood T cells in healthy people across ages. PCR was performed a second time for about 7 to 11 cycles using a sample-barcoded 5' primer and a J-beta primer mix. TCRdb passed the 5' RACE reads through MiXCR, listing each CDR3 protein once. The sample has a few hundred thousand distinct CDR3 sequences; around 30% are singletons. Sequenced material: blood. These receptors all stem from a woman between 65 and 79 years old in good health.

V is TRBV11-2 and J is TRBJ1-1; the D is unclear. This CDR3 has 15 amino acids. The germline CDR1 and CDR2 sequences are SGHAT and FQNNGV. V lost 1 base to trimming and J lost 5 bases, with 14 bases between them. The CDR3 is CASSLAGRGRTEAFF. Written as DNA, the CDR3 is TGTGCCAGCAGCTTAGCGGGTCGTGGGCGGACTGAAGCTTTCTTT.

V is TRBV7-8 and J is TRBJ2-7; 14 nucleotides line up with TRBD2. Unmatched junction bases numbered 12, after V lost 3 bases and J lost 2 bases. Per the germline V gene, CDR1 is SGHVS and CDR2 is FQNEAQ. The CDR3 loop spans 19 amino acids. The CDR3 is CASSFPTSGRALNTYEQYF. The CDR3 coding sequence is TGTGCCAGCAGCTTTCCGACTAGCGGGAGGGCCCTTAATACCTACGAGCAGTACTTC.

This rearrangement joins TRBV11-2 to TRBJ2-5; a possible D gene is TRBD2 (5 bases). V was clipped by 0 bases and J by 3 bases, with 8 bases between them. Germline V gives CDR1 SGHAT, CDR2 FQNNGV. The CDR3 spans 14 residues. CDR3 nucleotides: TGTGCCAGCAGCTTAGACGGGATTAAAGAGACCCAGTACTTC. Amino acids: CASSLDGIKETQYF.

The rearrangement joins TRBV18 to TRBJ2-1, with 7 bases fitting TRBD1. This CDR3 has 17 amino acids. CDR1 KGHSH and CDR2 LQKENI come from the germline V gene. V shed 3 bases and J 0 bases; nucleotides not matched to a gene: 8. CDR3 loop: CASSPTGVSTSYNEQFF. The CDR3 DNA is TGTGCCAGCTCACCCACAGGGGTGTCTACCTCCTACAATGAGCAGTTCTTC.

This clonotype has a handful of counts. The genes are TRBV29-1 and TRBJ2-1; D is perhaps TRBD1 or TRBD2 (6 bases each). The CDR3 has 12 residues. Trimming pared 7 bases from V and 6 bases from J, leaving 13 bases between. The germline V gene encodes CDR1 SQVTM and CDR2 ANQGSEA. The DNA for the CDR3 is TGCAGCGGGGGTTCGGGGGCCAATGAGCAGTTCTTC. Translated, it gives CSGGSGANEQFF.

The rearrangement uses TRBV4-3 and TRBJ2-3; maybe TRBD2 (6 bases). Trimming left V 1 base short and J 12 bases short, with 14 bases between. The CDR3 spans 13 residues. CDR1 is LGHNA and CDR2 is YSLEER in the germline V gene. The CDR3 reads CASSQGPGTFQYF. CDR3 coding DNA: TGCGCCAGCAGCCAAGGCCCCGGGACTTTTCAGTATTTT.

The DNA of the CDR3 is TGTGCCAGCAGCACCTACGGGACAGGGGAGGGCTACACCTTC. As protein: CASSTYGTGEGYTF. This chain links TRBV2 with TRBJ1-2; 10 bases are shared with TRBD1. CDR1 and CDR2 from the germline V gene are SNHLY and FYNNEI. The CDR3 has 14 amino acids. V gave up 6 bases and J gave up 8 bases; unmatched junction bases: 9.

The sample holds a few counts of this clonotype. J is TRBJ2-3 and V is TRBV5-1; 8 bases map to TRBD2. CDR3 length: 16 residues. The V and J ends lost 4 bases and 5 bases, in that order; junction bases with no gene match: 12. Germline V gene sequence: CDR1 SGHRS, CDR2 YFSETQ. This chain's CDR3 is CASSATSDSTRDTQYF. DNA for the CDR3: TGCGCCAGCAGCGCGACTAGCGACTCGACCAGAGATACGCAGTATTTT.

V gene TRBV10-3 combines with J gene TRBJ2-5; D ambiguous. CDR1 and CDR2 (germline): ENHRY, SYGVKD. V lost 9 bases to trimming and J lost 2 bases, with 7 bases between them. The CDR3 has 11 residues. The CDR3: CAITWQETQYF. DNA of the CDR3: TGTGCCATTACATGGCAAGAGACCCAGTACTTC.

This chain connects TRBV5-1 to TRBJ2-5; TRBD2 matches at 8 bases. The J call is doubtful: the DNA matches TRBJ2-1 better. Per the germline V gene, CDR1 is SGHRS and CDR2 is YFSETQ. This CDR3 has 14 amino acids. In nucleotides, the CDR3 is TGCGCCAGCAGCTTGCGGGGGGGAGATGGTGAGCAGTTCTTC. It encodes CASSLRGGDGEQFF.

The chain uses TRBV28 and TRBJ2-5; D remains ambiguous. The assigned J gene may be wrong: the sequence end matches TRBJ2-7 better. The germline V gene has CDR1 MDHEN and CDR2 SYDVKM. This CDR3 is built from 16 residues. The CDR3 nucleotides are TGTGCCAGCACCGAGAATGGCAAATCGAGCTCCTACGAGCAGTACTTC. It yields the protein CASTENGKSSSYEQYF.

The chain uses TRBV7-2 and TRBJ2-7, with D perhaps TRBD2 (5 bases). This CDR3 is built from 14 residues. Trimming pared 2 bases from V and 9 bases from J, leaving 17 bases between. Germline CDR1 and CDR2: SGHTA and FQGNSA. The CDR3, as DNA: TGTGCCAGCAGCTTACCAGACTATTTGTGTGGGCAGTACTTC. Protein sequence: CASSLPDYLCGQYF.

This clonotype occurred a few times. The chain has TRBV18 and TRBJ2-7; 13 bases map to TRBD2. Germline V gene lookup returns CDR1 KGHSH and CDR2 LQKENI. There are 15 residues in the CDR3. The V gene end was trimmed by 3 bases and the J gene end by 6 bases; junction bases not matched to a gene: 5. As DNA, the CDR3 is TGTGCCAGCTCACCGTCCACTAGCGGGAGGGTCGAGCAGTACTTC. This translates into CASSPSTSGRVEQYF.

The rearrangement joins TRBV7-9 to TRBJ2-1, with TRBD1 identical over 7 bases. The CDR3 sequence is 15 residues long. V lost 2 bases and J lost 6; bases outside the gene matches: 7. Germline lookup yields CDR1 SEHNR and CDR2 FQNEAQ (reference sequence). The CDR3 DNA sequence: TGTGCCAGCAGCTTACCCTGGGGACAGATCAATGAGCAGTTCTTC. This codes for CASSLPWGQINEQFF.

This rearrangement joins TRBV12-3 or TRBV12-4 to TRBJ1-6; no clear D. CDR3 length: 16 residues. V lost 4 bases and J lost 7, with 17 bases in between. Here the CDR3 DNA reads TGTGCCAGCAGTTCTCCAGACGGGATTAGGAATTCACCCCTCCACTTT. This gives the protein CASSSPDGIRNSPLHF.

This chain connects TRBV6-5 to TRBJ2-6; D is uncertain. Germline-derived CDR1 and CDR2 are MNHEY and SVGAGI. This CDR3 comprises 14 residues. The ends were cut back, 5 bases at V and 1 base at J, with 6 bases in the middle. For the CDR3, the DNA is TGTGCCAGCAGTGGGTGGTCTGGGGCCAACGTCCTGACTTTC. This translates into CASSGWSGANVLTF.

This clonotype has only a few counts. The chain employs TRBV7-6 and TRBJ1-1, with 8 bases aligning to TRBD1. Germline assignment: CDR1 SGHVS and CDR2 FNYEAQ. This CDR3 has 15 residues. V shed 5 bases, J shed 2 bases, and the junction held 7 bases outside the gene matches. CDR3 in amino acids: CASSHRTGPNTEAFF. CDR3 DNA sequence: TGTGCCAGCAGCCACAGGACAGGGCCTAACACTGAAGCTTTCTTT.

V usage is TRBV29-1 and J usage is TRBJ1-1, with D possibly being TRBD1 (5 bases). Per germline, CDR1 SQVTM and CDR2 ANQGSEA. CDR3 length equals 14 residues. V lost 4 bases, J lost 0 bases, and 12 bases lay in between. Written as DNA, the CDR3 is TGCAGCGTTGTGAGGGACCGGATGAACACTGAAGCTTTCTTT. Translating it yields CSVVRDRMNTEAFF.

This chain connects TRBV2 to TRBJ2-1; TRBD2 matches 11 bases. Germline values: CDR1 SNHLY, CDR2 FYNNEI. Losses at the gene ends were 3 bases for V and 3 bases for J; bases not matched to a gene: 4. The CDR3 has 16 residues. CDR3 protein: CASSDSGTSGYNEQFF. CDR3 DNA: TGTGCCAGCAGTGATTCGGGGACTAGCGGCTACAATGAGCAGTTCTTC.

V gene TRBV5-6 combines with J gene TRBJ2-3; 15 nucleotides line up with TRBD2. Germline V gene sequence: CDR1 SGHDT, CDR2 YYEEEE. V gave up 5 bases and J gave up 4 bases; unmatched junction bases: 5. This CDR3 comprises 16 residues. The CDR3, as DNA: TGTGCCAGCAGTTCCCGGACTAGCGGGAGGGCAGATACGCAGTATTTT. Translation gives CASSSRTSGRADTQYF.

This clonotype has a count of ten or more. The chain combines TRBV29-1 with TRBJ2-6, with 8 nucleotides matching TRBD1. J was trimmed by 1 base and V by 4 bases; bases with no gene match: 6. This CDR3 has 16 amino acids. Germline V gives CDR1 SQVTM, CDR2 ANQGSEA. CDR3 protein: CSVGGQGVSGANVLTF. CDR3 nucleotides: TGCAGCGTTGGAGGACAGGGTGTGTCTGGGGCCAACGTCCTGACTTTC.

In the case of this clonotype: One junction end does not reproduce the germline sequence, and a read error may be involved. The chain carries TRBV28 and TRBJ2-4; 8 bases line up with TRBD2. The CDR3 contains 15 residues. The germline CDR1 and CDR2 sequences are MDHEN and SYDVKM. The CDR3 DNA sequence: TGTGCCGGCAGTCAGCACGGGACTAGCAAAAACATTCAGTACTTC. Its protein product is CAGSQHGTSKNIQYF.

This clonotype has just a few counts. The chain couples TRBV20-1 to TRBJ1-4; weak D call: TRBD1 (5 bases). V shed 4 bases and J shed 4 bases, with 10 bases lying between them. Germline lookup yields CDR1 DFQATT and CDR2 SNEGSKA (reference sequence). The CDR3 consists of 13 residues. CDR3: CSAMFRDNEKLFF. The CDR3 nucleotides read TGCAGTGCTATGTTCAGGGATAATGAAAAACTGTTTTTT.

This clonotype showed up just a few times. This rearrangement joins TRBV20-1 to TRBJ1-5, with 8 bases that match TRBD1. Germline V CDR1 and CDR2: DFQATT, SNEGSKA (reference sequence). The junction had 8 bases not matched to a gene; V was cut back by 3 bases and J by 7 bases. The CDR3 runs 14 residues. Here the CDR3 DNA reads TGCAGTGCTAGGGGCAGGGGGCGGTGGCAGCCCCAGCATTTT. Protein: CSARGRGRWQPQHF.

CDR3 region: CASRVGINTGELFF. In DNA form, the CDR3 reads TGTGCCAGCAGGGTCGGGATAAACACCGGGGAGCTGTTTTTT. The rearrangement joins TRBV14 to TRBJ2-2, with TRBD2 as a possible D gene (5 bases). The CDR3 sequence is 14 residues long. Germline CDR1 and CDR2: SGHDN and FVKESK. Trimming cost V 6 bases and J 2 bases, with 10 bases left between them.

This clonotype was detected a few times. V usage is TRBV5-4 and J usage is TRBJ2-1; D possibly corresponds to TRBD2 (7 bases). The V gene's germline CDR1 is SGHNT and CDR2 YYREEE (reference sequence). Trimming shortened V by 4 bases and J by 7 bases, and 21 bases separated the two germline ends. The CDR3 contains 16 residues. The CDR3 nucleotides read TGTGCCAGCAGCCCAAGAGGGGGGGGCCGGAGGAATGAGCAGTTCTTC. Protein sequence: CASSPRGGGRRNEQFF. Using reference TRBV5-4 and TRBJ2-1 for the parts outside the CDR3, the full variable domain is ETGVTQSPTHLIKTRGQQVTLRCSSQSGHNTVSWYQQALGQGPQFIFQYYREEENGRGNFPPRFSGLQFPNYSSELNVNALELDDSALYLCASSPRGGGRRNEQFFGPGTRLTVL.

This chain links TRBV25-1 with TRBJ2-6, with 9 bases identical to TRBD1. Germline V gene lookup returns CDR1 MGHDK and CDR2 SYGVNS. The CDR3 extends over 18 amino acids. The trim removed 6 bases at V and 2 bases at J, leaving 11 bases unmatched. CDR3 residues: CASRINGTGTTGANVLTF. The CDR3 bases are TGTGCCAGCAGGATAAATGGGACAGGGACGACTGGGGCCAACGTCCTGACTTTC.

This clonotype was observed many times. The chain recombines TRBV7-2 with TRBJ2-5; D is undetermined. Trimming shortened V by 2 bases and J by 1 base, and 5 bases separated the two germline ends. Germline values: CDR1 SGHTA, CDR2 FQGNSA. The CDR3 is 13 residues long. The CDR3 nucleotides read TGTGCCAGCAGCTTATTTTCCCAAGAGACCCAGTACTTC. Encoded protein: CASSLFSQETQYF.